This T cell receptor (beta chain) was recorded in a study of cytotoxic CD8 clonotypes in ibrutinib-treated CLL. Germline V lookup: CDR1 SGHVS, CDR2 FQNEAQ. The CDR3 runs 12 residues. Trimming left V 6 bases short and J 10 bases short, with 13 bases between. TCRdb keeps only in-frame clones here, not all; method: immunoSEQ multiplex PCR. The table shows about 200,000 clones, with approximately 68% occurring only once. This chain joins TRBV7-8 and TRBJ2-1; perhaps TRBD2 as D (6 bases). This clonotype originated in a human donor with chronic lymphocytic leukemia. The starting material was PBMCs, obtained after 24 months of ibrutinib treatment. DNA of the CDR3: TGTGCCAGCAGACGACTAGGCTGGGAGCAGTTCTTC. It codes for CASRRLGWEQFF.